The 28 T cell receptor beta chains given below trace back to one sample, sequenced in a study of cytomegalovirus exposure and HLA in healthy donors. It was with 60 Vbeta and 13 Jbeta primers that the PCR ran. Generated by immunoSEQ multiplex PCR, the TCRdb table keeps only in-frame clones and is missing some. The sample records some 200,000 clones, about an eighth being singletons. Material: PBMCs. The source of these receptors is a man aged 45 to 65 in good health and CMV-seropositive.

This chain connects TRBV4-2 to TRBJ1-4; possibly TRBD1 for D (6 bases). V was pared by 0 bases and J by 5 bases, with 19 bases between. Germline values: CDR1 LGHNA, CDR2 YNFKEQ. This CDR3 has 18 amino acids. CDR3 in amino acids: CASSQDRGGRGGNEKLFF. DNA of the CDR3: TGTGCCAGCAGCCAAGATAGAGGGGGGAGGGGGGGCAATGAAAAACTGTTTTTT.

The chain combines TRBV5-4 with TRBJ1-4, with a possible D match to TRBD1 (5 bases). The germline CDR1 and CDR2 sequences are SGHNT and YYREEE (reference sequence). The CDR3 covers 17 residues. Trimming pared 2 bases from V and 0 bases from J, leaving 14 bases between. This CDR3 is CASSFGRRDPTNEKLFF. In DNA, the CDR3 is TGTGCCAGCAGCTTTGGCAGGCGGGACCCAACTAATGAAAAACTGTTTTTT.

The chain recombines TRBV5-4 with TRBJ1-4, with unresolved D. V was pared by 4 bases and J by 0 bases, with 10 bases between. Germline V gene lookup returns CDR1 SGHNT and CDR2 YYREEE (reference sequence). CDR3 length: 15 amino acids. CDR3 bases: TGTGCCAGCAGCCTGGGTGAGCCAACTAATGAAAAACTGTTTTTT. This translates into CASSLGEPTNEKLFF.

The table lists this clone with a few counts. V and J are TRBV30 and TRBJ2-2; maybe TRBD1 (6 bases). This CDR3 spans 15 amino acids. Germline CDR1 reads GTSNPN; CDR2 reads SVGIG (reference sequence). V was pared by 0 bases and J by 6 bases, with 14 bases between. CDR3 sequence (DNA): TGTGCCTGGAGTGTACGCAGGGGATACGCCGGGGAGCTGTTTTTT. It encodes CAWSVRRGYAGELFF.

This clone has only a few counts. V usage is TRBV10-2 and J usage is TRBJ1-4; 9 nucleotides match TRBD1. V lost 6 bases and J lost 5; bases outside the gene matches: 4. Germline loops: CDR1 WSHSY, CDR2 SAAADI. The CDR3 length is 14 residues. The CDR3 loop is CASRTGTGNEKLFF. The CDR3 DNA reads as TGCGCCAGCAGAACCGGGACAGGGAATGAAAAACTGTTTTTT.

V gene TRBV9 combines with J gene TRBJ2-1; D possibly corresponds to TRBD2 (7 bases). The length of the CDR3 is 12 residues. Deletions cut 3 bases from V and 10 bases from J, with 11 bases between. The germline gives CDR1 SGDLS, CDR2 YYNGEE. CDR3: CASSEGGGEQFF. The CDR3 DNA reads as TGTGCCAGCAGCGAGGGCGGGGGCGAGCAGTTCTTC. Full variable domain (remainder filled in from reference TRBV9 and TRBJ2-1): DSGVTQTPKHLITATGQRVTLRCSPRSGDLSVYWYQQSLDQGLQFLIQYYNGEERAKGNILERFSAQQFPDLHSELNLSSLELGDSALYFCASSEGGGEQFFGPGTRLTVL.

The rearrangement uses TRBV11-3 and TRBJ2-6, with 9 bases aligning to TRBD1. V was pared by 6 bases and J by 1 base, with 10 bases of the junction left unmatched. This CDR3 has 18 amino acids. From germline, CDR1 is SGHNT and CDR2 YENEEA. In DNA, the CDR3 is TGTGCCAGCAGACGCCCGGGACAGGGAAATTCTGGGGCCAACGTCCTGACTTTC. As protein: CASRRPGQGNSGANVLTF.

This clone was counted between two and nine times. The CDR3 sequence is CARSRRESSYNSPLHF. CDR3 DNA sequence: TGTGCCAGAAGCCGGAGGGAGAGCTCCTATAATTCACCCCTCCACTTT. The chain carries TRBV7-5 and TRBJ1-6. TRBV7-5 is designated a pseudogene. CDR3 length: 16 residues.

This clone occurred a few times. CDR3 DNA sequence: TGTGCCAGCAGCTTGGAGCGGGGGGGCCTAAGGCATGAGCAGTTCTTC. Translating it yields CASSLERGGLRHEQFF. J is TRBJ2-1 and V is TRBV13; 10 nucleotides line up with TRBD2. This CDR3 contains 16 residues. The V gene end was trimmed by 3 bases and the J gene end by 8 bases; junction bases not matched to a gene: 10. Per the germline V gene, CDR1 is PRHDT and CDR2 is FYEKMQ (reference sequence). The full variable domain, with the rest looked up from reference TRBV13 and TRBJ2-1, is AAGVIQSPRHLIKEKRETATLKCYPIPRHDTVYWYQQGPGQDPQFLISFYEKMQSDKGSIPDRFSAQQFSDYHSELNMSSLELGDSALYFCASSLERGGLRHEQFFGPGTRLTVL.

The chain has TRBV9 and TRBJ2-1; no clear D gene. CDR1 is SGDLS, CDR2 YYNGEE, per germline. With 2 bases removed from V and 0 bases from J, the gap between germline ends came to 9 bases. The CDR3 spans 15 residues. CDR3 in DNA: TGTGCCAGCAGCGTGTCTGTGAGCTCCTACAATGAGCAGTTCTTC. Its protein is CASSVSVSSYNEQFF.

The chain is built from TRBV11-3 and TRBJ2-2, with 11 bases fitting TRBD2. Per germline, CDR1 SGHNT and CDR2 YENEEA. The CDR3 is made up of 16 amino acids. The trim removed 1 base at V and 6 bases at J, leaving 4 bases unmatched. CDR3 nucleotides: TGTGCCAGCAGCTTAGCCCTAGCGGGGGGTTCCGGGGAGCTGTTTTTT. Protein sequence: CASSLALAGGSGELFF.

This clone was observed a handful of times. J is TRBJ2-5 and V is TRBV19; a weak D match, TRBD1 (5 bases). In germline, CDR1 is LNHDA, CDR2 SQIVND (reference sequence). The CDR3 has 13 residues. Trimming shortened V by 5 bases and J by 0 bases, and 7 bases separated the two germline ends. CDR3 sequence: CASSRQNQETQYF. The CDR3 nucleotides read TGTGCCAGTAGTCGACAGAACCAAGAGACCCAGTACTTC.

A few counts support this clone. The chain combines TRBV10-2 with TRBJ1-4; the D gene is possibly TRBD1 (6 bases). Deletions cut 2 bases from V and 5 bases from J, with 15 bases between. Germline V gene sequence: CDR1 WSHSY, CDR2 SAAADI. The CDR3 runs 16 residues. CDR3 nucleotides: TGCGCCAGCAGTGAGGGGGAGGGACACCTAAATGAAAAACTGTTTTTT. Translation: CASSEGEGHLNEKLFF.

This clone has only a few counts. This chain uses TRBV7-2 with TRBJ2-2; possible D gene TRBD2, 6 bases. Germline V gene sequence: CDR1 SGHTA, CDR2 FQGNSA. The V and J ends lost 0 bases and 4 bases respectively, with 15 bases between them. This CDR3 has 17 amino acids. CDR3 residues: CASSLALGGAGTGELFF. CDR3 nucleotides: TGTGCCAGCAGCTTAGCGCTTGGCGGGGCGGGCACCGGGGAGCTGTTTTTT.

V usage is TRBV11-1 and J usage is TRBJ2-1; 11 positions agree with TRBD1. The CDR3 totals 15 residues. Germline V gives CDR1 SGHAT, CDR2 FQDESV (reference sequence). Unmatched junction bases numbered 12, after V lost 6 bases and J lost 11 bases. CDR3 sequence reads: CASSFEGTGGVKQFF. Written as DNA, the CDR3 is TGTGCCAGCAGTTTCGAGGGGACAGGGGGTGTCAAGCAGTTCTTC.

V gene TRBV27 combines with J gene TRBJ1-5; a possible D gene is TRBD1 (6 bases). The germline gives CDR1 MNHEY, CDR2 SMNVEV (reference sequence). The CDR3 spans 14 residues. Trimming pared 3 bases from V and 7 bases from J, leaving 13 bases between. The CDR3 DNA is TGTGCCAGCAGTTTGAACAGGGCCGGACAGCCCCAGCATTTT. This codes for CASSLNRAGQPQHF.

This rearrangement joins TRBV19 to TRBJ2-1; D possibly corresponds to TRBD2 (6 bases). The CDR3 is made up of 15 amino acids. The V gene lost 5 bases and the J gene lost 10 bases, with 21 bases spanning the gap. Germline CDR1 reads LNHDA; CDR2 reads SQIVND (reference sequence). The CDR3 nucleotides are TGTGCCAGTAGTTCTCGGGCCCAAGGGAGCGGGGAGCAGTTCTTC. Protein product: CASSSRAQGSGEQFF.

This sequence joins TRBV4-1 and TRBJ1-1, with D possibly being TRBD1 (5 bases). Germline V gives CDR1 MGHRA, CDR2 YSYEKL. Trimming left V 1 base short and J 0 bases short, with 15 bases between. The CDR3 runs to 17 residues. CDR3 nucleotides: TGCGCCAGCAGCCAAGGCCCTCCGGGGGAGTTGAACACTGAAGCTTTCTTT. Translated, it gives CASSQGPPGELNTEAFF.

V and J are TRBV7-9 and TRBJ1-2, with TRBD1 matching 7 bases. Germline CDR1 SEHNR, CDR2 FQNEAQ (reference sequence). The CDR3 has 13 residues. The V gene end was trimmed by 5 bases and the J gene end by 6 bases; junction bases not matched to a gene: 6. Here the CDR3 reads CASSRDSLNGYTF. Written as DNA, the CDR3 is TGTGCCAGCAGCCGGGACAGTCTGAATGGCTACACCTTC.

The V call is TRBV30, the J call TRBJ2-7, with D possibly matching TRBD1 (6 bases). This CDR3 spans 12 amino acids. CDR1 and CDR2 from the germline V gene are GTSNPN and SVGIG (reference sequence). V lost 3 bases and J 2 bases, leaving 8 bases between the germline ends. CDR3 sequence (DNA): TGTGCCTGGAGGCCAGGGGCCTACGAGCAGTACTTC. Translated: CAWRPGAYEQYF.

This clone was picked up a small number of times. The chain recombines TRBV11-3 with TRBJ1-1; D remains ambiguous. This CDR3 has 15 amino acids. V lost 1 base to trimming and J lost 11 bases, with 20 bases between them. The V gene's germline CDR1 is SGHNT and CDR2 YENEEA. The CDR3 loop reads CASSLVVAIGVKAFF. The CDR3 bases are TGTGCCAGCAGCTTAGTGGTAGCCATCGGGGTGAAGGCTTTCTTT.

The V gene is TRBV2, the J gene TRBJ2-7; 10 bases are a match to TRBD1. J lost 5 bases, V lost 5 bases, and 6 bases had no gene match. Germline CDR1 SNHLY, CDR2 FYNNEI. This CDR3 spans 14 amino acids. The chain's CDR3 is CASSPGQGRDEQYF. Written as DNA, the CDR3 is TGTGCCAGCAGTCCGGGACAGGGGAGGGACGAGCAGTACTTC.

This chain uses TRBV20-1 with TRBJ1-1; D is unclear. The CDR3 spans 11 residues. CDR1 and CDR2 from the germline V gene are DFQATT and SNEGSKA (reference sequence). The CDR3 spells CTETRGTEAFF. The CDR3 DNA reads TGCACAGAGACTCGGGGCACTGAAGCTTTCTTT.

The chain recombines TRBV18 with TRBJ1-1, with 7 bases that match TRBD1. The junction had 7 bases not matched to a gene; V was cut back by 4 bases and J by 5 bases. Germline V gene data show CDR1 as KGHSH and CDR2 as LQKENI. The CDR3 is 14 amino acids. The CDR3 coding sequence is TGTGCCAGCTCACTTGACAGGGTTGGTACTGAAGCTTTCTTT. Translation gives CASSLDRVGTEAFF.

DNA of the CDR3: TGTGCCAGCAGCCCAGGGAAGGTCAAAAACATTCAGTACTTC. It yields the protein CASSPGKVKNIQYF. The rearrangement uses TRBV5-6 and TRBJ2-4, with a possible D match to TRBD1 (5 bases). CDR3 length: 14 residues. V was trimmed by 4 bases and J by 3 bases, leaving 11 bases between them. The germline V gene has CDR1 SGHDT and CDR2 YYEEEE.

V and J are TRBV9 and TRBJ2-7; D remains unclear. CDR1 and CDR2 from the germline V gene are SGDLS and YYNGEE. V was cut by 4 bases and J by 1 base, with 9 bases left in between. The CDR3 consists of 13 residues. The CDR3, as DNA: TGTGCCAGCAGCCCATCAGGATCCTACGAGCAGTACGTC. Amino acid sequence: CASSPSGSYEQYV.

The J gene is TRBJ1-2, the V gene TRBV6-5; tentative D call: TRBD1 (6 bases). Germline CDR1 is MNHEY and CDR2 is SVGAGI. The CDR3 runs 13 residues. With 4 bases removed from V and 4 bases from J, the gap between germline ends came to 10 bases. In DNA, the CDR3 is TGTGCCAGCAGTTCGGGACACCTCTATGGCTACACCTTC. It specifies CASSSGHLYGYTF.

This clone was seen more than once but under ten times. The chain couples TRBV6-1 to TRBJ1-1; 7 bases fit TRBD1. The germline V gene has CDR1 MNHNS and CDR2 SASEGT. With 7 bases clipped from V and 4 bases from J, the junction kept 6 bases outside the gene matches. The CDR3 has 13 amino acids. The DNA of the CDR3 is TGTGCCAGCAACCGACAGGGACCCACTGAAGCTTTCTTT. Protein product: CASNRQGPTEAFF.